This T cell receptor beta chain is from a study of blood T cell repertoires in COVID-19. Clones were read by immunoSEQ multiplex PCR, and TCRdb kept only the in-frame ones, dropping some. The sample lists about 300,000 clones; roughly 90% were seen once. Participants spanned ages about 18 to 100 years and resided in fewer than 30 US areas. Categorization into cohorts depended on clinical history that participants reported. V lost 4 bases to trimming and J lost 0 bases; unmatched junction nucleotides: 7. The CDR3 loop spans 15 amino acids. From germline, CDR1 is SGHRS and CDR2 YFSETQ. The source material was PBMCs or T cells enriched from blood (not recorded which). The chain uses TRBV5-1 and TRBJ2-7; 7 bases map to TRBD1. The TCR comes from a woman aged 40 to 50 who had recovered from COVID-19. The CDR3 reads CASSPDRASSYEQYF. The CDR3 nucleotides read TGCGCCAGCAGCCCAGACAGGGCGAGCTCCTACGAGCAGTACTTC.